This TCR beta chain was sequenced in a study of T cell clones after liver transplantation. The wider study: Graft-donor-reactive sequences were compared with third-party-reactive TCRbeta sequences from pre-transplant mixed lymphocyte reactions.

Sequenced by immunoSEQ multiplex PCR; TCRdb stores in-frame clones only, minus some. This table has roughly 55,000 clones, around 84% appearing once. The clonotype originates from a human donor who received a liver transplant. This material consisted of CD4+ T cells from blood, taken before liver transplant.

CDR3 DNA sequence: TGTGCCAGCAGTGACTTCCAGTCCTATGGCTACACCTTC. Translating it yields CASSDFQSYGYTF. The chain recombines TRBV11-1 with TRBJ1-2; no clear D. Trimming left V 6 bases short and J 4 bases short, with 12 bases between. CDR1 SGHAT and CDR2 FQDESV come from the germline V gene (reference sequence). There are 13 residues in the CDR3.